The text below deals with one T cell receptor beta chain. Antigen unknown. The CDR3 covers 15 residues. CDR1 LNHDA and CDR2 SQIVND come from the germline V gene (reference sequence). V was pared by 10 bases and J by 8 bases, with 16 bases of the junction left unmatched. TCRdb reprocessed the reads via MiXCR and lists one record per CDR3 protein. In the table there are under 850,000 distinct CDR3 sequences, roughly 33% of which are singletons. This sample is drawn from a study of T cell repertoires in cytomegalovirus infection. The gene calls are TRBV19 and TRBJ2-1; 8 bases fit TRBD2. The TCR comes from a human donor in good health (CMV status not recorded). Some clones in this sample may be carry-over from other donors' samples. The sample consisted of cultured PBMCs, taken from culture after CMV antigen stimulation. CDR3 loop: CATAPAAGAFDEQFF. In nucleotides, the CDR3 is TGTGCCACGGCTCCGGCAGCGGGGGCCTTCGATGAGCAGTTCTTC.